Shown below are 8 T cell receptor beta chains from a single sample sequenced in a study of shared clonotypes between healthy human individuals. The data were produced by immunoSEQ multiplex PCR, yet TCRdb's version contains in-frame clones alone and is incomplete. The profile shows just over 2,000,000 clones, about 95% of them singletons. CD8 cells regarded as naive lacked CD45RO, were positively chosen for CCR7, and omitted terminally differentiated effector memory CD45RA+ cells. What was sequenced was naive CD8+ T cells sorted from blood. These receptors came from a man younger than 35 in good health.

The CDR3 bases are TGTGCCAGCAGCCCGGGCCTAGAGACCCAGTACTTC. As protein: CASSPGLETQYF. The rearrangement joins TRBV7-2 to TRBJ2-5; D uncertain. The germline CDR1 and CDR2 sequences are SGHTA and FQGNSA. The CDR3 extends over 12 amino acids. The V end was cut by 5 bases, the J end by 4 bases, with 8 bases between.

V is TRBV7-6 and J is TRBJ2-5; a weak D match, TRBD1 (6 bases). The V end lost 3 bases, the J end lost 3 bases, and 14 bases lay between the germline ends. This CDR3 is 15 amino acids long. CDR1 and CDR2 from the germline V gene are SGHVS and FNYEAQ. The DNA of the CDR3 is TGTGCCAGCAGCTTCTCGTTTACAGGGAAAGAGACCCAGTACTTC. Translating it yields CASSFSFTGKETQYF.

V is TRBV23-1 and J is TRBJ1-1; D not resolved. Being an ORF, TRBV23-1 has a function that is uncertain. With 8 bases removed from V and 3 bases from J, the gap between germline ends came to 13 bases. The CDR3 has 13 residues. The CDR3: CASLHRSHTEAFF. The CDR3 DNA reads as TGCGCCAGCTTACACCGCAGCCACACTGAAGCTTTCTTT.

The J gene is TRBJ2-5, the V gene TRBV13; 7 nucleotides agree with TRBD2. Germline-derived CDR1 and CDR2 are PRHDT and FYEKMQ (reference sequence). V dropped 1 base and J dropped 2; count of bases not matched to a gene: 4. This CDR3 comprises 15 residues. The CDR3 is CASSLVSSGQETQYF. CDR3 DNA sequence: TGTGCCAGCAGCTTAGTCTCTAGCGGACAAGAGACCCAGTACTTC.

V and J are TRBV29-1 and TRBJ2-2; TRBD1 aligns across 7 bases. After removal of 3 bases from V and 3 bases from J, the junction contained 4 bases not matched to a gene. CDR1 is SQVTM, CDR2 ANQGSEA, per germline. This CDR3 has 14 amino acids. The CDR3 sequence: CSVDRGRDTGELFF. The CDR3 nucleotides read TGCAGCGTTGATAGGGGGCGGGACACCGGGGAGCTGTTTTTT.

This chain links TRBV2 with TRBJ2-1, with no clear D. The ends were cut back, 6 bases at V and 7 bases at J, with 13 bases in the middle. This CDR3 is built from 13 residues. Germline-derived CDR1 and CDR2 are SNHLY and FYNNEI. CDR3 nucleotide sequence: TGTGCCAGCAGGGGAACCTCGATAAATGAGCAGTTCTTC. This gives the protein CASRGTSINEQFF.

The CDR3 nucleotides read TGTGCCAGCAGCCAGCGGGACAGTCAAGAGACCCAGTACTTC. This sequence encodes CASSQRDSQETQYF. The chain carries TRBV13 and TRBJ2-5; D may be TRBD1 or TRBD2 (7 bases each). V lost 5 bases and J lost 2, with 12 bases in between. The CDR3 consists of 14 residues. CDR1 is PRHDT and CDR2 is FYEKMQ in the germline V gene (reference sequence).

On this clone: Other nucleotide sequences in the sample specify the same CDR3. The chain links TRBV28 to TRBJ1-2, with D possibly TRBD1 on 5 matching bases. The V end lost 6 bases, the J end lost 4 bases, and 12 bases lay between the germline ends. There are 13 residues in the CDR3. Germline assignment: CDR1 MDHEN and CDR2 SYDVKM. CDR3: CASSFRGGYGYTF. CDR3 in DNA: TGTGCCAGCAGCTTCCGGGGGGGCTATGGCTACACCTTC.